What follows are 19 T cell receptor beta chains derived from one specimen sequenced in a study of neoadjuvant anti-PD-1 for oral cavity cancer. The time point was: after neoadjuvant nivolumab, at surgical resection. TCRdb keeps only in-frame clones here, not all; method: immunoSEQ multiplex PCR. The sample holds about 13,000 clones, about 64% seen once. Here the sequenced sample was PBMCs, taken after nivolumab (anti-PD-1) treatment. Every receptor here comes from a person between 40 and 80 years old with oral cavity squamous cell carcinoma.

This clone was counted between two and nine times. The rearrangement links TRBV19 to TRBJ2-2; 7 nucleotides align to TRBD2. The trim removed 0 bases at V and 6 bases at J, leaving 10 bases unmatched. CDR1 LNHDA and CDR2 SQIVND come from the germline V gene (reference sequence). The CDR3 has 17 amino acids. DNA of the CDR3: TGTGCCAGTAGTATAGAGGGGGGGACTTCCCTCGCCGGGGAGCTGTTTTTT. Translating it yields CASSIEGGTSLAGELFF.

The V gene is TRBV6-5, the J gene TRBJ1-1, with a tentative D call TRBD1 (6 bases). V lost 6 bases, J lost 4 bases, and 15 bases lay in between. CDR3 length: 14 residues. CDR1 is MNHEY, CDR2 SVGAGI, per germline. The CDR3 DNA is TGTGCCAGCAGGTCTCGGGGGCATAGCACTGAAGCTTTCTTT. This codes for CASRSRGHSTEAFF.

The genes are TRBV7-2 and TRBJ1-4, with D tentatively TRBD1 (6 bases). V lost 1 base, J lost 8 bases, and 14 bases lay in between. This CDR3 is 15 amino acids long. CDR1 is SGHTA and CDR2 is FQGNSA in the germline V gene. CDR3 region: CASSLVWGASEKLFF. CDR3 DNA sequence: TGTGCCAGCAGCTTAGTTTGGGGGGCTTCGGAAAAACTGTTTTTT.

The chain carries TRBV28 and TRBJ2-7; D unresolved. This CDR3 contains 11 residues. Looked up from germline, CDR1 is MDHEN and CDR2 is SYDVKM. Trimming pared 5 bases from V and 5 bases from J, leaving 7 bases between. The CDR3 loop reads CASSHSNEQYF. The CDR3 DNA is TGTGCCAGCAGTCATTCAAACGAGCAGTACTTC.

The V call is TRBV4-1, the J call TRBJ1-2; 9 bases align to TRBD1. The ends lost 1 base at V and 4 bases at J; junction bases unmatched: 10. CDR1 is MGHRA and CDR2 is YSYEKL in the germline V gene. This CDR3 has 17 residues. CDR3 bases: TGCGCCAGCAGCCAAGGGCTAGGGGGACAGGGCATCTATGGCTACACCTTC. Translation gives CASSQGLGGQGIYGYTF.

Here the CDR3 DNA reads TGTGCCAGCAGCTTAACCCCGGCGGAGATGAACACTGAAGCTTTCTTT. Translation: CASSLTPAEMNTEAFF. The chain has TRBV7-8 and TRBJ1-1; D not resolved. The germline V gene encodes CDR1 SGHVS and CDR2 FQNEAQ. CDR3 length: 16 residues. V was trimmed by 2 bases and J by 0 bases, leaving 13 bases between them.

The genes are TRBV10-3 and TRBJ2-7; 12 bases map to TRBD2. Germline values: CDR1 ENHRY, CDR2 SYGVKD. This CDR3 is built from 15 residues. V lost 4 bases, J lost 6 bases, and 7 bases stayed unmatched. Written as DNA, the CDR3 is TGTGCCATCAGTGGTCTGACTAGCGGGAGTTCCGAGCAGTACTTC. Protein: CAISGLTSGSSEQYF.

This clone was observed once. The chain joins TRBV15 to TRBJ1-1; weak D call: TRBD1 (5 bases). Per the germline V gene, CDR1 is LNHNV and CDR2 is YYDKDF (reference sequence). The CDR3 has 13 residues. Trimming stripped 2 bases from V and 4 bases from J, with 8 bases between. As DNA, the CDR3 is TGTGCCACCAGCAGAAGGGGAGGCACTGAAGCTTTCTTT. Translation: CATSRRGGTEAFF.

The V call is TRBV11-1, the J call TRBJ2-1, with TRBD1 matching 7 bases. The CDR3 loop spans 14 amino acids. The germline gives CDR1 SGHAT, CDR2 FQDESV (reference sequence). The junction had 9 bases not matched to a gene; V was cut back by 8 bases and J by 5 bases. The chain's CDR3 is CASASTGNHNEQFF. The CDR3 DNA follows: TGTGCCAGCGCTTCGACAGGGAACCACAATGAGCAGTTCTTC.

This chain links TRBV5-4 with TRBJ1-1; no clear D. There are 14 residues in the CDR3. With 0 bases removed from V and 0 bases from J, the gap between germline ends came to 6 bases. Per germline, CDR1 SGHNT and CDR2 YYREEE (reference sequence). Here the CDR3 reads CASSLGRLNTEAFF. The CDR3 DNA follows: TGTGCCAGCAGCTTGGGACGGTTGAACACTGAAGCTTTCTTT.

This clone has only one observation. The chain employs TRBV11-3 and TRBJ2-7, with D possibly TRBD1 on 6 matching bases. The V end was cut by 3 bases, the J end by 6 bases, with 12 bases between. This CDR3 has 13 residues. Per germline, CDR1 SGHNT and CDR2 YENEEA. CDR3 in amino acids: CASSLGTQTEQYF. In DNA form, the CDR3 reads TGTGCCAGCAGCTTGGGGACACAGACCGAGCAGTACTTC. Together with reference TRBV11-3 and TRBJ2-7, the CDR3 gives the full variable domain: EAGVVQSPRYKIIEKKQPVAFWCNPISGHNTLYWYLQNLGQGPELLIRYENEEAVDDSQLPKDRFSAERLKGVDSTLKIQPAELGDSAVYLCASSLGTQTEQYFGPGTRLTVT.

On this clone itself: It is unclear where the CDR3 begins or ends on the DNA, so no DNA is shown, and the CDR3 is as TCRdb lists it. The V call is TRBV9, the J call TRBJ2-7; TRBD2 reflects the table's D call only, with no check against the DNA. The CDR3 is 17 residues long, ends included. The germline V gene encodes CDR1 SGDLS and CDR2 YYNGEE. The CDR3 loop reads CARSVGPGGVAGDEQYF.

The V call is TRBV6-5, the J call TRBJ2-2; 7 nucleotides line up with TRBD2. In germline, CDR1 is MNHEY, CDR2 SVGAGI. This CDR3 spans 15 amino acids. The trim removed 4 bases at V and 0 bases at J, leaving 2 bases unmatched. In nucleotides, the CDR3 is TGTGCCAGCAGTTGGGAGGGAGCGAACACCGGGGAGCTGTTTTTT. Translating gives CASSWEGANTGELFF.

CDR3 region: CASSYLPVGENTEAFF. DNA for the CDR3: TGTGCCAGCAGTTACCTACCGGTAGGGGAGAACACTGAAGCTTTCTTT. The chain links TRBV6-5 to TRBJ1-1; weak D call: TRBD1 (5 bases). There are 16 residues in the CDR3. Trimming cost V 2 bases and J 1 base, with 14 bases left between them. Germline values: CDR1 MNHEY, CDR2 SVGAGI.

The chain has TRBV5-1 and TRBJ2-1; 7 bases line up with TRBD2. The CDR3 runs 16 residues. Germline values: CDR1 SGHRS, CDR2 YFSETQ. V shed 2 bases and J 3 bases; nucleotides not matched to a gene: 8. In nucleotides, the CDR3 is TGCGCCAGCAGCTTTGGAGTGCGGGAGCTCTACAATGAGCAGTTCTTC. Its translation is CASSFGVRELYNEQFF.

The V gene is TRBV30, the J gene TRBJ2-7; 10 bases are shared with TRBD1. V dropped 4 bases and J dropped 3; count of bases not matched to a gene: 12. This CDR3 is built from 16 residues. The germline gives CDR1 GTSNPN, CDR2 SVGIG (reference sequence). The CDR3 here is CAWIRSGTGDRYEQYF. In DNA, the CDR3 is TGTGCCTGGATACGATCCGGGACAGGGGACCGCTACGAGCAGTACTTC.

The rearrangement uses TRBV30 and TRBJ1-6; the match to TRBD1 covers 8 bases. V lost 3 bases to trimming and J lost 9 bases; unmatched junction nucleotides: 4. Germline lookup yields CDR1 GTSNPN and CDR2 SVGIG (reference sequence). The CDR3 has 13 residues. This CDR3 is CAWSGQGGSPLHF. In DNA, the CDR3 is TGTGCCTGGAGCGGACAGGGAGGTTCACCCCTCCACTTT. Combining the CDR3 with reference TRBV30 and TRBJ1-6 gives the whole variable domain SQTIHQWPATLVQPVGSPLSLECTVEGTSNPNLYWYRQAAGRGLQLLFYSVGIGQISSEVPQNLSASRPQDRQFILSSKKLLLSDSGFYLCAWSGQGGSPLHFGNGTRLTVT.

This chain uses TRBV27 with TRBJ2-1; D may match TRBD1 or TRBD2 (5 bases each). Germline-derived CDR1 and CDR2 are MNHEY and SMNVEV (reference sequence). Trimming took 2 bases from V and 9 from J, leaving 11 bases between them. This CDR3 is built from 13 residues. CDR3 nucleotides: TGTGCCAGCAGTTTAGGGACCAGAGGTGAGCAGTTCTTC. Encoded protein: CASSLGTRGEQFF.

This clone occurred a few times. The chain is built from TRBV6-6 and TRBJ1-5; D might be TRBD1 (6 bases). Germline CDR1 MNHNY, CDR2 SVGAGI (reference sequence). Trimming took 6 bases from V and 0 from J, leaving 15 bases between them. The CDR3 loop spans 16 amino acids. CDR3 sequence (DNA): TGTGCCAGCAGGTCGGGACAAGCAGATAGCAATCAGCCCCAGCATTTT. This translates into CASRSGQADSNQPQHF.